This TCR beta chain emerged from a study of CD8+ T cells in alopecia areata. Study information: Treatment comprised oral tofacitinib, 5 to 10 mg twice daily, in treated patients. Whole-study results and caveats: Throughout tofacitinib, many expanded lesional clones continued to persist in scalp and blood.

Germline CDR1 and CDR2: MGHDK and SYGVNS. This CDR3 region has 15 residues. Trimming removed 6 bases from V and 1 base from J; junction bases left unmatched: 3. Concerning this clone itself: Its antigen is unidentified.

Extracted RNA was reverse transcribed, and the resulting cDNA served as sequencing template. Some clones are missing from TCRdb's copy, which holds only in-frame ones; the method was immunoSEQ multiplex PCR. The table has 270,000 or so clones, roughly 60% seen once. Treatment given: oral pan-JAK inhibitor, 5-10 mg twice daily. This TCR was sampled from a human donor with alopecia areata. This sample comprised CD4+ T cells sorted from blood, obtained at week 24, from a patient treated with tofacitinib. This rearrangement joins TRBV25-1 to TRBJ1-5; TRBD1 aligns across 10 bases. DNA for the CDR3: TGTGCCAGCAGCAGGACAGGGGGAAGCAATCAGCCCCAGCATTTT. It yields the protein CASSRTGGSNQPQHF.